These 19 T cell receptor beta chains came from one sample sequenced in a study of CD8 T cells in ankylosing spondylitis. From the 5' RACE reads, TCRdb called clonotypes with MiXCR, one entry per CDR3 protein. Among around 120,000 distinct CDR3 sequences listed, about 24% were seen once. The sequenced sample consisted of synovial fluid, either unsorted or a sorted T cell fraction (not recorded which). The receptors derive from a male donor with ankylosing spondylitis.

This clonotype was detected a few times. V and J are TRBV29-1 and TRBJ1-2, with D possibly being TRBD1 (5 bases). V lost 6 bases to trimming and J lost 7 bases, with 15 bases between them. CDR1 SQVTM and CDR2 ANQGSEA come from the germline V gene. The CDR3 has 12 amino acids. In DNA, the CDR3 is TGCAGCGTCCAGGGTATATTTTCTGGCTACACCTTC. Residues: CSVQGIFSGYTF.

There are a few counts of this clonotype. The rearrangement links TRBV20-1 to TRBJ2-5; D is perhaps TRBD1 or TRBD2 (5 bases each). V gave up 0 bases and J gave up 6 bases, with 11 bases separating them. The CDR3 spans 13 residues. Germline V gene lookup returns CDR1 DFQATT and CDR2 SNEGSKA (reference sequence). The CDR3 DNA sequence: TGCAGTGCTAGAGAGCCGGGACCCAAGACCCAGTACTTC. It is translated as CSAREPGPKTQYF.

The V call is TRBV6-1, the J call TRBJ2-6, with D tentatively TRBD2 (5 bases). The CDR3 runs to 13 residues. The V end lost 8 bases, the J end lost 0 bases, and 5 bases lay between the germline ends. The V gene's germline CDR1 is MNHNS and CDR2 SASEGT. The CDR3 DNA reads TGTGCCAGCCGGGGCTCTGGGGCCAACGTCCTGACTTTC. Translating it yields CASRGSGANVLTF.

Comment on this clonotype: Mismatch with germline at one junction end may stem from a read error. The chain couples TRBV2 to TRBJ2-3; 8 bases match TRBD2. The CDR3 covers 13 residues. Germline lookup yields CDR1 SNHLY and CDR2 FYNNEI. The DNA for the CDR3 is TGTGCCAGCACTAGCGGGTACACAGATATGCAGTATTTT. As protein: CASTSGYTDMQYF.

This clonotype has only a few counts. The chain employs TRBV20-1 and TRBJ1-1, with D perhaps matching TRBD1 (5 bases). V dropped 0 bases and J dropped 2 bases, with 7 bases sitting between them. This CDR3 has 13 residues. Germline V gives CDR1 DFQATT, CDR2 SNEGSKA (reference sequence). The CDR3 DNA sequence: TGCAGTGCTAGAGATACAGGAAACACTGAAGCTTTCTTT. Translated, it gives CSARDTGNTEAFF.

In its sample, this clonotype was seen a few times. This rearrangement joins TRBV20-1 to TRBJ2-3; D gene unclear. The germline CDR1 and CDR2 sequences are DFQATT and SNEGSKA (reference sequence). This CDR3 spans 11 amino acids. Trimming left V 7 bases short and J 5 bases short, with 10 bases between. CDR3 bases: TGCAGTGGCGAGGCTGAAGATACGCAGTATTTT. Protein product: CSGEAEDTQYF.

This clonotype was seen at least ten times. This chain uses TRBV3-1 with TRBJ2-7, with D possibly being TRBD1 or TRBD2 (6 bases each). The germline CDR1 and CDR2 sequences are LGHDT and YNNKEL (reference sequence). With 0 bases removed from V and 3 bases from J, the gap between germline ends came to 18 bases. The CDR3 covers 17 residues. The CDR3 sequence is CASSQDRGGTLLYEQYF. The CDR3 DNA follows: TGTGCCAGCAGCCAAGATCGGGGCGGGACATTACTCTACGAGCAGTACTTC.

This clonotype was found many times. V gene TRBV11-1 combines with J gene TRBJ2-1; 10 bases agree with TRBD1. V was pared by 3 bases and J by 2 bases, with 13 bases of the junction left unmatched. Germline lookup yields CDR1 SGHAT and CDR2 FQDESV (reference sequence). The CDR3 loop spans 19 amino acids. In DNA form, the CDR3 reads TGTGCCAGCAGCTTTCCGGACAGGGGGGGTTCCCTACCCTACAATGAGCAGTTCTTC. Residues: CASSFPDRGGSLPYNEQFF.

This chain joins TRBV5-6 and TRBJ2-3; D gene unclear. Germline CDR1 reads SGHDT; CDR2 reads YYEEEE. Trimming pared 1 base from V and 2 bases from J, leaving 8 bases between. This CDR3 spans 14 amino acids. The CDR3 DNA sequence: TGTGCCAGCAGCTTGTGGAGCGCCACAGATACGCAGTATTTT. Residues: CASSLWSATDTQYF.

In this sample, this clonotype turned up a few times. This chain links TRBV7-9 with TRBJ2-1; TRBD2 matches at 10 bases. V lost 5 bases and J lost 8; bases outside the gene matches: 9. CDR1 and CDR2 (germline): SEHNR, FQNEAQ (reference sequence). The length of the CDR3 is 15 residues. CDR3 protein: CASSLLAGYRYEQFF. The DNA of the CDR3 is TGTGCCAGCAGCCTACTAGCGGGGTATAGGTATGAGCAGTTCTTC.

This chain uses TRBV10-3 with TRBJ1-3; unclear D gene. Looked up from germline, CDR1 is ENHRY and CDR2 is SYGVKD. V was shortened by 7 bases and J by 4 bases, with 11 bases between the two germline ends. The CDR3 spans 13 residues. The CDR3 loop is CAIKDPKGNTIYF. CDR3 sequence (DNA): TGTGCCATCAAGGATCCTAAGGGAAACACCATATATTTT.

This clonotype was counted a few times. The genes are TRBV7-9 and TRBJ2-3; TRBD2 aligns across 14 bases. The germline V gene has CDR1 SEHNR and CDR2 FQNEAQ (reference sequence). V trimming: 5 bases; J trimming: 3 bases; junction bases outside the gene matches: 4. CDR3 length: 16 residues. CDR3 in amino acids: CASSLGTSGGTDTQYF. The CDR3 DNA reads TGTGCCAGCAGCCTGGGGACTAGCGGGGGTACAGATACGCAGTATTTT.

This chain connects TRBV20-1 to TRBJ1-1; D perhaps matches TRBD1 (6 bases). CDR1 DFQATT and CDR2 SNEGSKA come from the germline V gene (reference sequence). The CDR3 is 16 residues long. Deletions cut 6 bases from V and 0 bases from J, with 20 bases between. In DNA form, the CDR3 reads TGCAGTGCCCGAAAGATAGGGGGGGACATGAACACTGAAGCTTTCTTT. Translated, it gives CSARKIGGDMNTEAFF.

The chain has TRBV12-3 or TRBV12-4 and TRBJ2-1, with TRBD2 matching over 11 bases. The CDR3 runs to 15 residues. V shed 4 bases and J 5 bases; nucleotides not matched to a gene: 4. The CDR3 nucleotides are TGTGCCAGCAGTTCGGGACTAGCGGAACACAATGAGCAGTTCTTC. Its protein is CASSSGLAEHNEQFF.

The chain uses TRBV4-2 and TRBJ1-2; 10 nucleotides match TRBD1. Looked up from germline, CDR1 is LGHNA and CDR2 is YNFKEQ. V shed 4 bases and J 4 bases; nucleotides not matched to a gene: 9. The CDR3 has 16 residues. The CDR3 here is CASSPKDRGSGYGYTF. The CDR3, as DNA: TGTGCCAGCAGCCCAAAGGACAGGGGGTCTGGCTATGGCTACACCTTC.

The rearrangement joins TRBV29-1 to TRBJ2-5; 9 positions match TRBD2. The ends lost 1 base at V and 1 base at J; junction bases unmatched: 13. CDR3 size: 18 residues. CDR1 SQVTM and CDR2 ANQGSEA come from the germline V gene. DNA for the CDR3: TGCAGCGTTGAAGGTCCGGGAGCGCTAGCGGGAATCCAAGAGACCCAGTACTTC. It encodes CSVEGPGALAGIQETQYF.

The chain has TRBV7-8 and TRBJ2-3, with a weak D call TRBD2 (6 bases). V was shortened by 7 bases and J by 2 bases, with 10 bases between the two germline ends. CDR1 is SGHVS, CDR2 FQNEAQ, per germline. There are 13 residues in the CDR3. DNA for the CDR3: TGTGCCAGCATACGGGGGTACACAGATACGCAGTATTTT. Translation gives CASIRGYTDTQYF.

The V gene is TRBV5-1, the J gene TRBJ1-3; D is ambiguous. The CDR3 is 16 residues long. In germline, CDR1 is SGHRS, CDR2 YFSETQ. Trimming took off 4 bases at V and 0 bases at J, with 14 bases between the two ends. The CDR3 coding sequence is TGCGCCAGCAGCAGGCAGGTGCGGACCTCTGGAAACACCATATATTTT. This translates into CASSRQVRTSGNTIYF.

The gene calls are TRBV7-2 and TRBJ2-3, with TRBD2 matching over 8 bases. Germline-derived CDR1 and CDR2 are SGHTA and FQGNSA. Trimming removed 1 base from V and 1 base from J; junction bases left unmatched: 1. The CDR3 is 15 residues long. CDR3 protein: CASSLVAGRTDTQYF. The CDR3 DNA follows: TGTGCCAGCAGCTTAGTAGCGGGACGCACAGATACGCAGTATTTT.